The clone carrying this T cell receptor (beta chain) was found once. The data are from a study of blood T cell repertoires in COVID-19. About the research overall: Samples representing acute and convalescent COVID-19 were sourced from the United States, Italy and Spain.

CDR1 SNHLY and CDR2 FYNNEI come from the germline V gene. CDR3 length: 16 residues. V gave up 8 bases and J gave up 5 bases; unmatched junction bases: 9. Assay: immunoSEQ multiplex PCR; the TCRdb copy retains only in-frame clones and omits some. The profile covers 250,000 to 350,000 clones, with approximately 84% appearing a single time and roughly 1.5% taken by the ten largest. J is TRBJ1-6 and V is TRBV2; 10 nucleotides match TRBD1. This TCR was recovered from a human donor with COVID-19, enrolled during active disease. The donor label of this sample is uncertain. The material sequenced was peripheral blood. DNA for the CDR3: TGTGCCAGCGATCGGGGACAGGGGAATCATAATTCACCCCTCCACTTT. This gives the protein CASDRGQGNHNSPLHF. The complete variable domain, with remaining parts taken from reference TRBV2 and TRBJ1-6, reads EPEVTQTPSHQVTQMGQEVILRCVPISNHLYFYWYRQILGQKVEFLVSFYNNEISEKSEIFDDQFSVERPDGSNFTLKIRSTKLEDSAMYFCASDRGQGNHNSPLHFGNGTRLTVT.